These T cell receptor beta chains were read from a single sample in a study of T cells after yellow fever vaccination. TCRdb itself ran the 5' RACE reads through MiXCR, one entry per CDR3 protein. The table lists 250,000 to 400,000 distinct CDR3 sequences, roughly 4.3% of them singletons, with just under 25% in the top ten. The starting material was PBMCs, obtained 5 days after the yellow fever booster vaccination. All receptors come from a man aged 18 to 29 who received the YFV17D yellow fever vaccine. CDR3s include the opening cysteine and the closing phenylalanine or tryptophan. The D gene is left open where the match is weak. Size tells how often a clone was seen (once, few, many) or the class of an expanded clone, and some rows leave it out.

CDR3 protein | CDR3 DNA | V gene | clone size | D gene | J gene
CASSLGQHNEQFF | TGTGCCAGCAGCTTAGGGCAGCATAATGAGCAGTTCTTC | TRBV7-9 | many | NA | TRBJ2-1
CASSQDGPTGGDEQFF | TGCGCCAGCAGCCAAGATGGGCCCACAGGGGGCGATGAGCAGTTCTTC | TRBV4-1 | few | TRBD1 | TRBJ2-1
CASSQDLGIVQPQHF | TGCGCCAGCAGCCAAGATTTGGGCATTGTGCAGCCCCAGCATTTT | TRBV4-3 | many | NA | TRBJ1-5
CASSRDREETQYF | TGTGCCAGCAGCCGGGACAGGGAAGAGACCCAGTACTTC | TRBV7-2 | many | TRBD1 | TRBJ2-5
CATSGGTGSNYGYTF | TGTGCCACCAGTGGTGGGACAGGCTCTAACTATGGCTACACCTTC | TRBV24-1 | NA | TRBD1 | TRBJ1-2
CASSFGDFNQPQHF | TGTGCCAGCAGTTTCGGAGATTTCAATCAGCCCCAGCATTTT | TRBV28 | many | NA | TRBJ1-5
CASSQGTVAPYGYTF | TGCGCCAGCAGCCAAGGGACAGTGGCCCCTTATGGCTACACCTTC | TRBV5-1 | few | TRBD1 | TRBJ1-2
CASSPLWGGGNF | NA | TRBV7-2 | many | NA | TRBJ2-5
CASSRVGGTYNEQFF | TGTGCCAGCAGCCGGGTCGGGGGCACCTACAATGAGCAGTTCTTC | TRBV9 | many | NA | TRBJ2-1
CASSLGQRGAAGELFF | TGCGCCAGCAGCTTGGGCCAGCGGGGGGCCGCCGGGGAGCTGTTTTTT | TRBV5-1 | many | TRBD2 | TRBJ2-2
CASSLGRWGLSTQYF | TGCGCCAGCAGCTTGGGCAGATGGGGTTTAAGTACGCAGTATTTT | TRBV5-1 | many | NA | TRBJ2-3
CASSPSILAGVRETQYF | TGCGCCAGCAGCCCTTCTATATTAGCGGGGGTTCGGGAGACCCAGTACTTC | TRBV4-1 | many | TRBD2 | TRBJ2-5
CGGATGRDEQFF | TGCGGCGGGGCGACAGGCCGCGATGAGCAGTTCTTC | TRBV20-1 | few | NA | TRBJ2-1
CSARGTGNYGYTF | TGCAGTGCTAGGGGGACAGGAAACTATGGCTACACCTTC | TRBV20-1 | many | TRBD1 | TRBJ1-2
CASSSRGGAGNTIYF | TGTGCCAGCAGCTCAAGGGGGGGAGCCGGAAACACCATATATTTT | TRBV7-9 | few | NA | TRBJ1-3
CAISDGGGKGYTF | TGTGCCATCAGTGATGGAGGGGGAAAGGGCTACACCTTC | TRBV10-3 | few | NA | TRBJ1-2
CASSGGQGVANYGYTF | TGTGCCAGCAGTGGGGGACAGGGGGTTGCTAACTATGGCTACACCTTC | TRBV25-1 | NA | TRBD1 | TRBJ1-2
CATGDGNYGYTF | TGTGCCACCGGGGACGGGAACTATGGCTACACCTTC | TRBV24-1 | NA | NA | TRBJ1-2
CAISDSTGTPYEQYF | TGTGCCATCAGTGATTCGACAGGCACGCCCTACGAGCAGTACTTC | TRBV10-3 | NA | NA | TRBJ2-7
CASSSATSGAYNEQFF | TGCGCCAGCAGCTCTGCTACTAGCGGAGCATACAATGAGCAGTTCTTC | TRBV5-1 | few | TRBD2 | TRBJ2-1
CASSVGQGGNEQFF | TGTGCCAGCAGCGTCGGACAGGGAGGCAATGAGCAGTTCTTC | TRBV7-2 | few | TRBD1 | TRBJ2-1
CASSQTPGQSYEQYF | TGCGCCAGCAGCCAAACCCCAGGACAGTCCTACGAGCAGTACTTC | TRBV4-1 | NA | NA | TRBJ2-7
CASSQVRGMDTEAFF | TGCGCCAGCAGCCAAGTGAGGGGGATGGACACTGAAGCTTTCTTT | TRBV4-3 | few | NA | TRBJ1-1
CASSQAGTGGNEQFF | TGTGCCAGCAGCCAAGCGGGGACAGGGGGAAATGAGCAGTTCTTC | TRBV3-1 | few | TRBD1 | TRBJ2-1
CASSYSYGTEQFF | TGTGCCAGCAGTTACTCGTATGGAACCGAGCAGTTCTTC | TRBV6-2/TRBV6-3 | NA | NA | TRBJ2-1
CASSLQQIGNTIYF | TGTGCCAGCAGCTTACAACAGATTGGAAACACCATATATTTT | TRBV7-9 | few | NA | TRBJ1-3
CASSLTGGGRGTDTQYF | TGTGCCAGCAGCTTAACGGGGGGCGGGAGGGGCACAGATACGCAGTATTTT | TRBV7-3 | few | TRBD2 | TRBJ2-3
CASSTTPGQGRSFF | TGCGCCAGCAGCACGACTCCGGGACAGGGGCGGTCTTTCTTT | TRBV5-1 | many | TRBD1 | TRBJ1-1
CASSPESSSYNEQFF | TGCGCCAGCAGCCCCGAGTCTAGCTCCTACAATGAGCAGTTCTTC | TRBV5-1 | many | NA | TRBJ2-1
CASSLVAGGPEQYF | TGTGCCAGCAGCTTAGTGGCGGGGGGTCCCGAGCAGTACTTC | TRBV7-2 | many | TRBD2 | TRBJ2-7
CASSPPGQGNWVGYTF | TGTGCCAGCAGTCCCCCGGGACAGGGGAATTGGGTTGGCTACACCTTC | TRBV12-3/TRBV12-4 | NA | TRBD1 | TRBJ1-2
CASSGQYNEKLFF | TGTGCCAGCTCAGGGCAGTATAATGAAAAACTGTTTTTT | TRBV18 | few | NA | TRBJ1-4
CASSPLGGTQYF | TGTGCCAGCAGTCCCCTCGGGGGGACCCAGTACTTC | TRBV27 | NA | NA | TRBJ2-5
CASSEEVAGAPEQFF | TGTGCCAGCAGTGAAGAGGTGGCGGGGGCCCCTGAGCAGTTCTTC | TRBV2 | many | NA | TRBJ2-1
CSEGPGQGAFTDTQYF | TGCAGTGAGGGGCCGGGACAGGGGGCGTTCACAGATACGCAGTATTTT | TRBV20-1 | few | TRBD1 | TRBJ2-3
CSVEDPLAGGAGTDTQYF | TGCAGCGTTGAAGATCCCCTAGCGGGGGGGGCCGGCACAGATACGCAGTATTTT | TRBV29-1 | few | TRBD2 | TRBJ2-3
CASSFAGPGEKLFF | TGTGCCAGCAGCTTCGCAGGTCCAGGTGAAAAACTGTTTTTT | TRBV7-9 | few | NA | TRBJ1-4
CASTPEVGGNYGYTF | TGTGCCAGCACCCCCGAGGTGGGGGGAAACTATGGCTACACCTTC | TRBV7-9 | NA | NA | TRBJ1-2
CSADGGAHQETQYF | TGCAGTGCGGACGGGGGGGCTCACCAAGAGACCCAGTACTTC | TRBV20-1 | NA | TRBD2 | TRBJ2-5
CASTRSGGSSEKLFF | TGTGCCAGCACCCGATCAGGGGGGTCGAGTGAAAAACTGTTTTTT | TRBV9 | many | TRBD1 | TRBJ1-4
CASSLKGPNEQFF | TGTGCCAGCAGCCTTAAAGGACCCAATGAGCAGTTCTTC | TRBV3-1 | few | NA | TRBJ2-1
CASSRDSGGGTDTQYF | TGTGCCAGCAGCCGAGATAGCGGGGGAGGCACAGATACGCAGTATTTT | TRBV5-5 | many | TRBD2 | TRBJ2-3
CASSRQVGTDTQYF | TGCGCCAGCAGTCGACAGGTTGGCACAGATACGCAGTATTTT | TRBV4-3 | many | NA | TRBJ2-3
CASSPYAFSGEAFF | TGTGCCAGCAGCCCGTACGCATTTTCAGGGGAAGCTTTCTTT | TRBV5-6 | NA | NA | TRBJ1-1
CSASPPGGSTGELFF | TGCAGTGCTTCCCCCCCGGGAGGGAGCACCGGGGAGCTGTTTTTT | TRBV20-1 | NA | TRBD2 | TRBJ2-2